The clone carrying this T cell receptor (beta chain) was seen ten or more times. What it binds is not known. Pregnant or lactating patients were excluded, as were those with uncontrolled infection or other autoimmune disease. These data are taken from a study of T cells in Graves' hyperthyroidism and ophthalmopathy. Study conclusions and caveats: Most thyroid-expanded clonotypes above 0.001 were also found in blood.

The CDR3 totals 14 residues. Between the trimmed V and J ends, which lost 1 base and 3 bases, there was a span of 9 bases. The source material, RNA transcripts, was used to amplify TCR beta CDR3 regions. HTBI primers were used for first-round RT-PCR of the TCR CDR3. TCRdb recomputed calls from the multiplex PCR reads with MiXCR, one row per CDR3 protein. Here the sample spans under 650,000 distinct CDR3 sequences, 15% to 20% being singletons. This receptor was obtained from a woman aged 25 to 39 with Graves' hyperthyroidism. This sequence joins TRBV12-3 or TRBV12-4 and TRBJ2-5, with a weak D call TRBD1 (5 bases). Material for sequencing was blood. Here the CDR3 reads CASSLGVGEETQYF. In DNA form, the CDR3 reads TGTGCCAGCAGTTTAGGAGTAGGGGAAGAGACCCAGTACTTC.